This TCR beta chain was observed in a study of T cells after yellow fever vaccination. This clonotype was found many times. MiXCR, applied by TCRdb to the 5' RACE reads, yields one record per CDR3 protein. The profile shows 280,000 or so distinct CDR3 sequences, 7.5% to 9.5% of them singletons. The CDR3 contains 14 residues. The V segment lost 6 bases and the J segment 7 bases; nucleotides outside the gene matches: 9. The V gene's germline CDR1 is MNHEY and CDR2 SVGAGI. Sequenced here: CD4+ T cells sorted from PBMCs, sampled 5 days after the yellow fever booster vaccination. The chain combines TRBV6-5 with TRBJ1-5, with TRBD1 matching 7 bases. This receptor was obtained from a man in his late teens or twenties who received the YFV17D yellow fever vaccine. This chain's CDR3 is CASSSTGNEQPQHF. CDR3 DNA sequence: TGTGCCAGCAGCTCGACAGGGAACGAACAGCCCCAGCATTTT.